This note documents a single TCR beta chain sequence. Its antigen is unknown. The source of the sample is a study of cytomegalovirus exposure and HLA in healthy donors. On the study more broadly: Earlier, roughly 180 million T cells were analyzed, and approximately 110 million unique TCR beta sequences were found among them.

This PCR relied on a set of 60 Vbeta primers and 13 Jbeta primers. This table comes from immunoSEQ multiplex PCR, and its TCRdb copy is limited to in-frame clones, with some not included. The sample holds more than 100,000 clones; approximately 80% are singletons and the top ten take less than 3.5%. Whole-study results and caveats: Listed as cytomegalovirus-associated were 170 or so TCR beta chains. Presence/absence analyses treated sequencing depth as roughly uniform across donors. There were a few CMV-associated chains whose specificity for CMV antigens was confirmed in vitro.

Sequencing input: PBMCs. The sequence was collected from a woman aged 40 to 50 in good health and CMV-seropositive.

CDR3: CAISDRSGGAQETQYF. The CDR3 DNA is TGTGCCATCAGTGATAGGTCGGGGGGGGCCCAAGAGACCCAGTACTTC. This sequence joins TRBV10-3 and TRBJ2-5; 8 positions match TRBD2. Germline lookup yields CDR1 ENHRY and CDR2 SYGVKD. V lost 3 bases and J lost 1; bases outside the gene matches: 7. The CDR3 loop spans 16 amino acids.